This TCR beta chain stems from a study of neurological immune-mediated disorders. As for the study in general: Among 34 multiple sclerosis patients, about 31 were relapsing-remitting and 3 were secondary progressive.

5'RACE with 10-nucleotide random UMIs generated the cDNA. TCRdb reprocessed the 5' RACE reads via MiXCR and lists one record per CDR3 protein. The data hold roughly 38,000 distinct CDR3 sequences, with over 2% observed a single time. CDR3 size: 13 residues. Germline V gene sequence: CDR1 SGHRS, CDR2 YFSETQ. V gave up 5 bases and J gave up 6 bases; unmatched junction bases: 4. Findings and limits, study-wide: HTLV-1-associated myelopathy showed the most TCR clonal expansion; multiple sclerosis the least, below healthy controls.

This clonotype was detected ten times or more. Its antigen is unidentified. This chain connects TRBV5-1 to TRBJ2-2, with 7 bases aligning to TRBD1. The sample comprised PBMCs. The source of this sequence is a man aged 30 to 45 with multiple sclerosis. This CDR3 is CASSSTGAGELFF. DNA of the CDR3: TGCGCCAGCAGTTCAACAGGGGCCGGGGAGCTGTTTTTT.